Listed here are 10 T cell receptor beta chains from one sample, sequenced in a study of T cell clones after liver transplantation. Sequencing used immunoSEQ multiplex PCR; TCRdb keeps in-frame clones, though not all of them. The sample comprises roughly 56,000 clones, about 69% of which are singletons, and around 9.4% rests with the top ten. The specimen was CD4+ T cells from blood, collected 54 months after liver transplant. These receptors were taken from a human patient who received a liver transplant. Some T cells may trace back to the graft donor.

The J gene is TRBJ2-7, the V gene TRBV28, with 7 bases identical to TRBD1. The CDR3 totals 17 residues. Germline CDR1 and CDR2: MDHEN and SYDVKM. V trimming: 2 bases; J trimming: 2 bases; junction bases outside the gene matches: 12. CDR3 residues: CASSLGRDSPSTYEQYF. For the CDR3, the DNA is TGTGCCAGCAGTTTAGGAAGGGACAGCCCATCCACCTACGAGCAGTACTTC.

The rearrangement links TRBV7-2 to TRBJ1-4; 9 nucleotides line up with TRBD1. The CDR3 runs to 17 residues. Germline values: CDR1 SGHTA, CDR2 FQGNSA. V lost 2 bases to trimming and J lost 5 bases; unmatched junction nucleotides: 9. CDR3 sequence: CASSLFGGGTGNEKLFF. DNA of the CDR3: TGTGCCAGCAGCTTATTTGGGGGCGGGACAGGGAATGAAAAACTGTTTTTT. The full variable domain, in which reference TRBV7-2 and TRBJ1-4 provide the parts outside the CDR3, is GAGVSQSPSNKVTEKGKDVELRCDPISGHTALYWYRQSLGQGLEFLIYFQGNSAPDKSGLPSDRFSAERTGGSVSTLTIQRTQQEDSAVYLCASSLFGGGTGNEKLFFGSGTQLSVL.

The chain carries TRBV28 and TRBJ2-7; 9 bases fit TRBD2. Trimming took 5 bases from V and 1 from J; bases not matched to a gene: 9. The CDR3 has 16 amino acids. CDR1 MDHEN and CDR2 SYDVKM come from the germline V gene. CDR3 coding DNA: TGTGCCAGCAGTCCCGGACTAGCGCTTCTTTCCTACGAGCAGTACTTC. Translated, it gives CASSPGLALLSYEQYF. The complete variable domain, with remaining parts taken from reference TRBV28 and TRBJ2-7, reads DVKVTQSSRYLVKRTGEKVFLECVQDMDHENMFWYRQDPGLGLRLIYFSYDVKMKEKGDIPEGYSVSREKKERFSLILESASTNQTSMYLCASSPGLALLSYEQYFGPGTRLTVT.

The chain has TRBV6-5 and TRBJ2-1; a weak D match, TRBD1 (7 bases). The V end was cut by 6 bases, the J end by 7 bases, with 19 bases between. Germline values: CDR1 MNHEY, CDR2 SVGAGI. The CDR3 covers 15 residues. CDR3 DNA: TGTGCCAGCAGAGTGTGGCAGGGGGGTAGGAATGAGCAGTTCTTC. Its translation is CASRVWQGGRNEQFF.

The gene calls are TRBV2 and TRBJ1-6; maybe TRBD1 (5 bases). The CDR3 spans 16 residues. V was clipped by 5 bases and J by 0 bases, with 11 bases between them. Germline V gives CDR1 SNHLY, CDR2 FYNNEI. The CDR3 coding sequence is TGTGCCAGCAGTTTAAGCGGGACCTCCTATAATTCACCCCTCCACTTT. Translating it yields CASSLSGTSYNSPLHF.

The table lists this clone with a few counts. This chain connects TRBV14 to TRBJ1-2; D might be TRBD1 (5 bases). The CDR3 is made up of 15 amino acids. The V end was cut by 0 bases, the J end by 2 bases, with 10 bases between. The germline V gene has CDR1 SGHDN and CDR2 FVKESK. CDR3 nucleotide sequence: TGTGCCAGCAGCCAAGATATGGAGGGGAACTATGGCTACACCTTC. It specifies CASSQDMEGNYGYTF.

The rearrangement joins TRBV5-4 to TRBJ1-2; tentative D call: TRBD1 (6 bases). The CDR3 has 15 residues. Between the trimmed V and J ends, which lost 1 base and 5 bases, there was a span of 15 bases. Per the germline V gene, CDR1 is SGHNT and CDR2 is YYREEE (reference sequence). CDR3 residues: CASSLIQDRLYGYTF. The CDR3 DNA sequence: TGTGCCAGCAGCTTGATCCAGGACAGATTGTATGGCTACACCTTC.

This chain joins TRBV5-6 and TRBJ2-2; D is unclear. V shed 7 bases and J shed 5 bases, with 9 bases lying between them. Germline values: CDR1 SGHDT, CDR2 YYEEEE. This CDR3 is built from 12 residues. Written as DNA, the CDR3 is TGTGCCAGCGGCCGTGGTACCGGGGAGCTGTTTTTT. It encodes CASGRGTGELFF.

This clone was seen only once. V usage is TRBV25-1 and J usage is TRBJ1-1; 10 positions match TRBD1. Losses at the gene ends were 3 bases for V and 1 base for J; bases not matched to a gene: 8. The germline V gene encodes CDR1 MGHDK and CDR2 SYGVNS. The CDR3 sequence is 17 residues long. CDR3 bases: TGTGCCAGCAGTGACGACAGGGGGCTTGATTGGAACACTGAAGCTTTCTTT. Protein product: CASSDDRGLDWNTEAFF.

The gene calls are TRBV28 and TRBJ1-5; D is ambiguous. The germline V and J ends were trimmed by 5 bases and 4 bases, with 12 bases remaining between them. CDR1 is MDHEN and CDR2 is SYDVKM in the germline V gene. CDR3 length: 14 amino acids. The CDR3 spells CASSQIAGNQPQHF. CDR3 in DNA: TGTGCCAGCAGTCAGATTGCCGGAAATCAGCCCCAGCATTTT. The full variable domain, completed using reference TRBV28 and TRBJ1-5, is DVKVTQSSRYLVKRTGEKVFLECVQDMDHENMFWYRQDPGLGLRLIYFSYDVKMKEKGDIPEGYSVSREKKERFSLILESASTNQTSMYLCASSQIAGNQPQHFGDGTRLSIL.